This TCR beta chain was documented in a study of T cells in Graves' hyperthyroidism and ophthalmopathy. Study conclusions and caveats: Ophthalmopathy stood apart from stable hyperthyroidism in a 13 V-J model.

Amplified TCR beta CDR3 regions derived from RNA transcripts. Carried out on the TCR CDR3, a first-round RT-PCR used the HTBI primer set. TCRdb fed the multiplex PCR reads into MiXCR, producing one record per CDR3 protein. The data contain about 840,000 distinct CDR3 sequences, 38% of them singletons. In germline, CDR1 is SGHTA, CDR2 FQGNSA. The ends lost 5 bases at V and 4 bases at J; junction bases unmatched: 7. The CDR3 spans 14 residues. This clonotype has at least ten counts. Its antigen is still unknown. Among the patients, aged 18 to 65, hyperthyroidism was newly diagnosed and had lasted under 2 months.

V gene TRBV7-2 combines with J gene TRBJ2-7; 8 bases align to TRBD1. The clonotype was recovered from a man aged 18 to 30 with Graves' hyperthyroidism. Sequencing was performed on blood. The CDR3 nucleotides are TGTGCCAGCAGCCCCAGGGGGCGGCTTTACGAGCAGTACTTC. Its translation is CASSPRGRLYEQYF.